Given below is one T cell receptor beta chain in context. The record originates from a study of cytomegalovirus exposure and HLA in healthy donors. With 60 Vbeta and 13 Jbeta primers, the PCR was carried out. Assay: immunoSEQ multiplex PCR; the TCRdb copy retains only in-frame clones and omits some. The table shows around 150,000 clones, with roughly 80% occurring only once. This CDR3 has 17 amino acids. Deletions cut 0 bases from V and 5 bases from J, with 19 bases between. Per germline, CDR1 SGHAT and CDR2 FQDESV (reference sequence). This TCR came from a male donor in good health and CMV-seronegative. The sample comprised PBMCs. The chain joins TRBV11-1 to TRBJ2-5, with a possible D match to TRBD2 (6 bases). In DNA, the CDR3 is TGTGCCAGCAGCTTAGCTCCGAGGAGGGCCCCCCGGGAGACCCAGTACTTC. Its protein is CASSLAPRRAPRETQYF.